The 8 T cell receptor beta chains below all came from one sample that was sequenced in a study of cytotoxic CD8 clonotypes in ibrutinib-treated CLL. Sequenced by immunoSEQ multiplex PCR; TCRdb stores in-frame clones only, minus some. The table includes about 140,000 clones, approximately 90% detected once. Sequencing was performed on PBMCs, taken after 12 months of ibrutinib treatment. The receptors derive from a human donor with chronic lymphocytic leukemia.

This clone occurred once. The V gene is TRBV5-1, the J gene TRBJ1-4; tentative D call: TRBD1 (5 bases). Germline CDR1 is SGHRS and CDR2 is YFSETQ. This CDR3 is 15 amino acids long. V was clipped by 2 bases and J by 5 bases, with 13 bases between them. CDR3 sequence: CASSLPGPRNEKLFF. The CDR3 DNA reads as TGCGCCAGCAGCTTACCGGGACCGAGAAATGAAAAACTGTTTTTT.

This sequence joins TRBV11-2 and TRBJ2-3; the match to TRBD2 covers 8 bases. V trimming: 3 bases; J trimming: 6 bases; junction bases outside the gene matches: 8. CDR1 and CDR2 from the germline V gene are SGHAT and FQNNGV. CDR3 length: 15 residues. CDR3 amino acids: CASSLGLGAIDTQYF. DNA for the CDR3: TGTGCCAGCAGCTTGGGACTAGGGGCTATTGATACGCAGTATTTT.

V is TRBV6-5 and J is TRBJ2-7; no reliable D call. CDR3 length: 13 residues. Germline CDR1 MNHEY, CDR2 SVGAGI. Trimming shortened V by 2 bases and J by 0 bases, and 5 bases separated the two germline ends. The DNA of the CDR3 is TGTGCCAGCAGTTACCGAGACTCCTACGAGCAGTACTTC. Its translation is CASSYRDSYEQYF.

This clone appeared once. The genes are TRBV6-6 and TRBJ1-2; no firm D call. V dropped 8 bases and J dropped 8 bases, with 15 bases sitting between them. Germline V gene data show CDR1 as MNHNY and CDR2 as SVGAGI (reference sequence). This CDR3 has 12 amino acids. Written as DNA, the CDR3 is TGTGCCAGCTTTCAGGTCCTCCGCGGCTACACCTTC. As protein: CASFQVLRGYTF.

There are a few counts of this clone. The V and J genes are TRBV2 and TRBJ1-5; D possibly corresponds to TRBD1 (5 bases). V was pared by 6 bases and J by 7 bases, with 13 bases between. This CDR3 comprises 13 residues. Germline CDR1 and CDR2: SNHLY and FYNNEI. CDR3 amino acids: CASRDQGSQPQHF. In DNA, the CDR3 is TGTGCCAGCAGGGACCAGGGCAGCCAGCCCCAGCATTTT.

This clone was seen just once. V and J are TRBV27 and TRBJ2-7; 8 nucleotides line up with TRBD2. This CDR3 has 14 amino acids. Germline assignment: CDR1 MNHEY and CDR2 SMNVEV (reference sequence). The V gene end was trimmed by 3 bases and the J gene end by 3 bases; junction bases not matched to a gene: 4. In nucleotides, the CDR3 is TGTGCCAGCAGTTTTGCGGGGGGTTACTACGAGCAGTACTTC. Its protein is CASSFAGGYYEQYF.

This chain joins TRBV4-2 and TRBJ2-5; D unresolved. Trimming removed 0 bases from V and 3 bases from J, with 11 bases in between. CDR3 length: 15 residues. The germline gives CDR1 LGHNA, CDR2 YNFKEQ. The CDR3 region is CASSQDGSPEETQYF. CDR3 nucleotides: TGTGCCAGCAGCCAAGATGGTTCGCCAGAAGAGACCCAGTACTTC.

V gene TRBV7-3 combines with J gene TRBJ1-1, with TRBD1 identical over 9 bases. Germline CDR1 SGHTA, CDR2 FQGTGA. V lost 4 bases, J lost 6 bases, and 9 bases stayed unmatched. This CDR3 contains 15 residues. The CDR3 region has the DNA TGTGCCAGCAGCTCTCAGGGACAGGGAGCGGCTGAAGCTTTCTTT. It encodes CASSSQGQGAAEAFF. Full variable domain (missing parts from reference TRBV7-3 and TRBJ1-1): GAGVSQTPSNKVTEKGKYVELRCDPISGHTALYWYRQSLGQGPEFLIYFQGTGAADDSGLPNDRFFAVRPEGSVSTLKIQRTERGDSAVYLCASSSQGQGAAEAFFGQGTRLTVV.